This T cell receptor beta chain was obtained from a study of CD8 T cells in Susac syndrome. Germline V gene sequence: CDR1 LGHNA, CDR2 YSLEER. V was trimmed by 0 bases and J by 3 bases, leaving 14 bases between them. CDR3 length equals 16 residues. Roughly 0.45 to 1 ug RNA was reverse transcribed with random hexamers. TCR beta CDR3 was amplified by immunoSEQ covering 54 Vbeta and 13 Jbeta. TCRdb reanalysed the immunoSEQ multiplex PCR reads using MiXCR and keeps one entry per CDR3 protein. Seen here are 250,000 to 300,000 distinct CDR3 sequences, 75% to 85% observed once, and the top ten hold 0.21%. TEMRA cells were enriched by FACS, while CD8+ and CD4+ T cells were obtained through a negative isolation that was performed magnetically.

What was sequenced was CD8+ T cells from PBMCs. The source of this sequence is a human donor with multiple sclerosis. The V gene is TRBV4-3, the J gene TRBJ1-2, with D possibly being TRBD1 (5 bases). CDR3 in DNA: TGCGCCAGCAGCCAAGATTTCCAGGGACGATACTATGGCTACACCTTC. Protein sequence: CASSQDFQGRYYGYTF.